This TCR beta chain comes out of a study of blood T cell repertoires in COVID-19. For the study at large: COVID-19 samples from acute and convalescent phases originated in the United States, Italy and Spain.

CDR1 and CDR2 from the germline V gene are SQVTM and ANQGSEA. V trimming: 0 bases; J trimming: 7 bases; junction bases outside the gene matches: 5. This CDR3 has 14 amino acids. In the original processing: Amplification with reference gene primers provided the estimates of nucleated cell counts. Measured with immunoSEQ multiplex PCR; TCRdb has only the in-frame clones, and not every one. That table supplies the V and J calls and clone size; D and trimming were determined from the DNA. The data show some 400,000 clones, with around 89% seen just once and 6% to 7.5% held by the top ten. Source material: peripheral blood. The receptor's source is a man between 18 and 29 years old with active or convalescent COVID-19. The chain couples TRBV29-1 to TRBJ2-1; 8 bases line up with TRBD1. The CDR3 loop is CSVEEQGGLNEQFF. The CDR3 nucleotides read TGCAGCGTTGAAGAACAGGGGGGTTTGAATGAGCAGTTCTTC.